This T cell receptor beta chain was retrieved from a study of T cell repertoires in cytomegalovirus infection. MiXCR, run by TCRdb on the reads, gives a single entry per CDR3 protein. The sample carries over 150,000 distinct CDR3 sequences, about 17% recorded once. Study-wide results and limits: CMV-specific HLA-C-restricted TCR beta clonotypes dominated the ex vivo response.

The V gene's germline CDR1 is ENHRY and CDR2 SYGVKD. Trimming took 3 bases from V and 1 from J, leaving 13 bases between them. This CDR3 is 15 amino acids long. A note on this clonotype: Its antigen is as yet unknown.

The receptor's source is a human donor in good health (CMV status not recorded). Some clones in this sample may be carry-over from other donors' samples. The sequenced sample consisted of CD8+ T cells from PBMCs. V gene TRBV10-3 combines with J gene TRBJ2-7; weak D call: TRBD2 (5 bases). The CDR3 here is CAISEAAPGSYEQYF. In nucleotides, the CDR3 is TGTGCCATCAGTGAAGCGGCCCCGGGATCCTACGAGCAGTACTTC.